A selection of T cell receptor beta chains follows, all from one sample in a study of blood T cell repertoires in COVID-19. This table comes from immunoSEQ multiplex PCR, and its TCRdb copy is limited to in-frame clones, with some not included. The profile shows some 86,000 clones, approximately 87% of them singletons. The sequenced sample was peripheral blood. These receptors were collected from a woman aged 70-85 years with acute or convalescent COVID-19. Both conserved end residues are part of each CDR3. D genes are given only for firm matches. Rows give clone size only sometimes, using once, few, many, or a class for an expanded clone.

TRBV7-9,TRBJ2-1,NA,few,CASSSNEQFF,TGTGCCAGCAGCTCGAATGAGCAGTTCTTC
TRBV9,TRBJ2-5,NA,NA,CASSPSQETQYF,TGTGCCAGCAGCCCCAGCCAAGAGACCCAGTACTTC
TRBV2,TRBJ2-4,TRBD1,few,CASSRDRQNIQYF,TGTGCCAGCAGTCGGGACAGACAAAACATTCAGTACTTC
TRBV5-5,TRBJ1-4,TRBD1,NA,CASSSQGALGEKLFF,TGTGCCAGCAGCTCGCAGGGGGCATTAGGGGAAAAACTGTTTTTT
TRBV19,TRBJ2-1,NA,NA,CASSRTGFLDEQFF,TGTGCCAGTAGTCGAACAGGGTTCCTAGATGAGCAGTTCTTC
TRBV10-1,TRBJ2-3,TRBD2,NA,CATAGHPGGRTDTQYF,TGCGCCACAGCAGGCCACCCGGGGGGGCGTACAGATACGCAGTATTTT
TRBV10-1,TRBJ2-1,NA,once,CASSESGSYNEQFF,TGCGCCAGCAGTGAATCGGGGTCCTACAATGAGCAGTTCTTC
TRBV7-2,TRBJ2-3,NA,NA,CASSLPSADTQYF,TGTGCCAGCAGCTTACCCTCTGCAGATACGCAGTATTTT
TRBV30,TRBJ1-1,TRBD1,few,CAWSSIRGARTEAFF,TGTGCCTGGAGTAGTATCAGGGGGGCGAGGACTGAAGCTTTCTTT
TRBV5-1,TRBJ2-3,NA,NA,CASSADPRDTQYF,TGCGCCAGCAGCGCAGACCCGCGGGATACGCAGTATTTT
TRBV19,TRBJ1-2,NA,few,CASSRSQVDGYTF,TGTGCCAGTAGCCGTTCACAGGTGGACGGCTACACCTTC
TRBV7-9,TRBJ2-2,TRBD1,NA,CASSHTGDRATGDTGELFF,TGTGCCAGCAGCCATACCGGTGACAGGGCCACAGGGGACACCGGGGAGCTGTTTTTT
TRBV3-1/TRBV3-2,TRBJ2-1,NA,NA,CASSQGLAPWNEQFF,TGTGCCAGCAGCCAAGGTCTAGCGCCCTGGAATGAGCAGTTCTTC
TRBV27,TRBJ2-1,TRBD2,NA,CASSWGLAGSEQFF,TGTGCCAGCAGTTGGGGACTAGCGGGATCTGAGCAGTTCTTC
TRBV9,TRBJ2-2,TRBD1,NA,CASGAPRSGTAALYNTGELFF,TGTGCCAGCGGCGCCCCTCGATCCGGGACAGCTGCCCTTTATAACACCGGGGAGCTGTTTTTT
TRBV6-5,TRBJ1-1,NA,NA,CASRAGRTPNTEAFF,TGTGCCAGCAGAGCCGGGAGAACCCCCAACACTGAAGCTTTCTTT
TRBV6-5,TRBJ2-2,TRBD1,NA,CASRSGGSTGELFF,TGTGCCAGCAGATCAGGGGGTAGCACCGGGGAGCTGTTTTTT
TRBV18,TRBJ2-1,TRBD2,NA,CASSPPVGGASNEQFF,TGTGCCAGCTCACCACCGGTCGGGGGGGCGTCGAATGAGCAGTTCTTC
TRBV6-5,TRBJ1-1,TRBD1,NA,CASSWDRRNTFF,TGTGCCAGCAGTTGGGACAGGAGAAATACCTTCTTT
TRBV27,TRBJ1-2,NA,NA,CASSPPGGYGYTF,TGTGCCAGCAGTCCCCCCGGGGGGTATGGCTACACCTTC
TRBV19,TRBJ2-2,NA,NA,CATANQGMNTGELFF,TGTGCCACCGCCAACCAGGGAATGAACACCGGGGAGCTGTTTTTT
TRBV6-4,TRBJ2-2,TRBD1,few,CASSRQGRGTGELFF,TGTGCCAGCAGTCGACAGGGCAGGGGAACCGGGGAGCTGTTTTTT
TRBV6-5,TRBJ1-4,NA,few,CASRSGDRGEKLFF,TGTGCCAGCAGGTCGGGGGATAGAGGTGAAAAACTGTTTTTT
TRBV24-1,TRBJ1-2,NA,NA,CATSDKAGPFYGYTF,TGTGCCACCAGTGATAAGGCGGGTCCTTTTTATGGCTACACCTTC
TRBV19,TRBJ2-2,NA,NA,CATHDLGRGGAGTGELFF,TGTGCCACTCACGACCTTGGGCGGGGAGGTGCGGGCACCGGGGAGCTGTTTTTT
TRBV24-1,TRBJ1-1,NA,NA,CATSDSRSSEAFF,TGTGCCACCAGTGACTCCCGGTCCTCTGAAGCTTTCTTT
TRBV10-1,TRBJ1-5,NA,few,CASSNGINQPQHF,TGCGCCAGCAGTAACGGGATTAACCAGCCCCAGCATTTT
TRBV27,TRBJ1-5,TRBD1,NA,CASRGTGVYSNQPQHF,TGTGCCAGCAGAGGGACAGGGGTGTATAGCAATCAGCCCCAGCATTTT
TRBV5-6,TRBJ2-5,TRBD1,NA,CASSTGTGIGETQYF,TGTGCCAGCAGCACCGGGACAGGGATAGGAGAGACCCAGTACTTC
TRBV19,TRBJ1-3,TRBD1,NA,CASWTGGSGNTIYF,TGTGCCAGTTGGACAGGAGGGAGTGGAAACACCATATATTTT
TRBV11-2,TRBJ2-1,TRBD2,NA,CASSSPSGGLSYNEQFF,TGTGCCAGCAGCTCCCCTAGCGGGGGGCTTTCCTACAATGAGCAGTTCTTC
TRBV20-1,TRBJ2-1,TRBD2,NA,CSASKTSGGANEQFF,TGCAGTGCTAGTAAGACTAGCGGGGGGGCCAATGAGCAGTTCTTC
TRBV7-8,TRBJ1-4,NA,NA,CASSLVGAQNEKLFF,TGTGCCAGCAGCTTAGTTGGGGCCCAAAATGAAAAACTGTTTTTT
TRBV4-2,TRBJ1-5,TRBD1,NA,CASSQDRDRGRPQHF,TGTGCCAGCAGCCAAGACCGGGACAGGGGGAGGCCCCAGCATTTT
TRBV5-4,TRBJ1-2,TRBD1,NA,CASSLEGAINGYTF,TGTGCCAGCAGCTTGGAGGGGGCGATTAATGGCTACACCTTC
TRBV28,TRBJ2-1,TRBD2,NA,CASSLVAGAGWYNEQFF,TGTGCCAGCAGTTTAGTAGCGGGGGCCGGTTGGTACAATGAGCAGTTCTTC
TRBV3-1/TRBV3-2,TRBJ1-4,TRBD1,NA,CASSFRQGASLPTANEKLFF,TGTGCCAGCAGCTTCCGACAGGGGGCATCCCTACCCACGGCTAATGAAAAACTGTTTTTT
TRBV19,TRBJ1-5,NA,NA,CASSTTGWPNQPQHF,TGTGCCAGTAGTACCACAGGGTGGCCTAATCAGCCCCAGCATTTT
TRBV29-1,TRBJ2-5,TRBD1,NA,CSVRTGKETQYF,TGCAGCGTGCGGACAGGGAAAGAGACCCAGTACTTC
TRBV7-2,TRBJ2-1,NA,NA,CASSSRRGNNEQFF,TGTGCCAGCAGCTCTCGGCGGGGCAACAATGAGCAGTTCTTC
TRBV9,TRBJ2-3,TRBD2,NA,CASSGPTVLAGGTDTQYF,TGTGCCAGCAGCGGCCCTACCGTACTAGCGGGAGGGACAGATACGCAGTATTTT
TRBV6-2/TRBV6-3,TRBJ1-1,NA,NA,CASSREGPTEAFF,TGTGCCAGCAGCCGAGAGGGTCCCACTGAAGCTTTCTTT
TRBV6-2/TRBV6-3,TRBJ1-1,NA,NA,CASSQGTEAFF,TGTGCCAGCAGTCAGGGGACAGAAGCTTTCTTT
TRBV2,TRBJ2-2,TRBD2,NA,CASRSDPGTRSTGELFF,TGTGCCAGCCGTTCAGACCCAGGGACTAGGTCCACCGGGGAGCTGTTTTTT
TRBV18,TRBJ2-1,TRBD2,few,CASSPEGLAYNEQFF,TGTGCCAGCTCACCAGAGGGACTAGCCTACAATGAGCAGTTCTTC
TRBV3-1/TRBV3-2,TRBJ2-5,TRBD2,NA,CASSPWLGTSGRPQYF,TGTGCCAGCAGCCCTTGGCTCGGGACTAGCGGGAGGCCCCAGTACTTC
TRBV5-1,TRBJ1-2,TRBD1,once,CASSLGDRSFYTF,TGCGCCAGCAGCTTGGGGGACAGGAGCTTCTACACCTTC
TRBV4-1,TRBJ2-1,TRBD2,NA,CASSQEISGGPGEEQFF,TGCGCCAGCAGCCAAGAAATTAGCGGGGGACCCGGGGAGGAGCAGTTCTTC
TRBV13,TRBJ2-5,TRBD2,NA,CASSMWTSGGKETQYF,TGTGCCAGCAGCATGTGGACTAGCGGGGGGAAAGAGACCCAGTACTTC
TRBV11-2,TRBJ1-6,TRBD1,NA,CASSFRQGANSPLHF,TGTGCCAGCAGCTTTCGACAGGGGGCGAATTCACCCCTCCACTTT
TRBV5-4,TRBJ2-5,TRBD2,NA,CASSSGTSGRKEETQYF,TGTGCCAGCAGCTCGGGGACTAGCGGGAGAAAGGAAGAGACCCAGTACTTC
TRBV11-3,TRBJ1-3,NA,NA,CASSSSSGNTIYF,TGTGCCAGCAGCTCCTCCTCTGGAAACACCATATATTTT
TRBV5-6,TRBJ1-1,NA,NA,CASSWGGFTEAFF,TGTGCCAGCAGCTGGGGGGGCTTCACTGAAGCTTTCTTT
TRBV5-1,TRBJ2-3,TRBD2,NA,CASSWGLAGSTDTQYF,TGCGCCAGCAGCTGGGGACTAGCGGGCTCCACAGATACGCAGTATTTT
TRBV14,TRBJ2-1,NA,NA,CASSQMDRYNEQFF,TGTGCCAGCAGCCAAATGGACAGATACAATGAGCAGTTCTTC
TRBV19,TRBJ1-2,NA,NA,CASSIDLGANYGYTF,TGTGCCAGTAGTATAGATCTCGGGGCTAACTATGGCTACACCTTC
TRBV7-7,TRBJ2-3,TRBD2,NA,CASSLGGTSGRGDTQYF,TGTGCCAGCAGCTTAGGAGGGACTAGCGGGAGGGGAGATACGCAGTATTTT